Presented here are 25 T cell receptor beta chains from one specimen sequenced in a study of blood T cell repertoires in COVID-19. The assay was immunoSEQ multiplex PCR, and TCRdb's table has in-frame clones only and misses some. The sample consists of about 230,000 clones, 86% of them appearing once. Sequenced input: peripheral blood. These receptor sequences come from a man aged 45-65 years with COVID-19, enrolled during active disease.

This clone was detected once. The V call is TRBV3-1 (or the pseudogene TRBV3-2), the J call TRBJ2-7; TRBD1 agrees at 9 bases. Germline loops: CDR1 LGHDT, CDR2 YNNKEL (reference sequence). The ends lost 10 bases at V and 6 bases at J; junction bases unmatched: 10. The CDR3 is 13 amino acids. The CDR3 loop is CATSRQGEFEQYF. CDR3 nucleotide sequence: TGTGCCACCTCTCGACAGGGGGAATTCGAGCAGTACTTC.

The chain uses TRBV25-1 and TRBJ1-4, with no clear D. Looked up from germline, CDR1 is MGHDK and CDR2 is SYGVNS. The CDR3 totals 14 residues. Trimming cost V 2 bases and J 0 bases, with 4 bases left between them. The CDR3 protein is CASSEPTTNEKLFF. CDR3 sequence (DNA): TGTGCCAGCAGTGAACCAACAACTAATGAAAAACTGTTTTTT. The variable domain in full, with the rest retrieved from reference TRBV25-1 and TRBJ1-4, is EADIYQTPRYLVIGTGKKITLECSQTMGHDKMYWYQQDPGMELHLIHYSYGVNSTEKGDLSSESTVSRIRTEHFPLTLESARPSHTSQYLCASSEPTTNEKLFFGSGTQLSVL.

The J gene is TRBJ1-1, the V gene TRBV28; D is possibly TRBD1 (6 bases). CDR3 length equals 15 residues. V was pared by 5 bases and J by 3 bases, with 16 bases between. Germline CDR1 MDHEN, CDR2 SYDVKM. The CDR3 protein is CASSPHSGHHTEAFF. For the CDR3, the DNA is TGTGCCAGCAGTCCCCACTCGGGACATCACACTGAAGCTTTCTTT.

V usage is TRBV10-3 and J usage is TRBJ2-1; 10 nucleotides line up with TRBD1. The CDR3 is 15 residues long. Germline trimming cut 4 bases from V and 5 bases from J; bases unmatched to any gene: 5. CDR1 is ENHRY, CDR2 SYGVKD, per germline. CDR3 in DNA: TGTGCCATCAGTGGGGGGACAGGGGTGCACAATGAGCAGTTCTTC. Its protein product is CAISGGTGVHNEQFF.

The rearrangement uses TRBV19 and TRBJ2-3; 15 bases are shared with TRBD2. The CDR3 length is 17 residues. Germline V gene sequence: CDR1 LNHDA, CDR2 SQIVND (reference sequence). The V segment lost 5 bases and the J segment 3 bases; nucleotides outside the gene matches: 6. The CDR3 DNA reads as TGTGCCAGTAGTTCGGGACTAGCGGGAGGCAGTACAGATACGCAGTATTTT. The encoded protein is CASSSGLAGGSTDTQYF.

The chain employs TRBV4-3 and TRBJ1-2; 10 bases line up with TRBD1. The CDR3 extends over 15 amino acids. V was clipped by 0 bases and J by 5 bases; unmatched bases: 3. Germline V gene lookup returns CDR1 LGHNA and CDR2 YSLEER. This CDR3 is CASSQEWTGGYGYTF. DNA for the CDR3: TGCGCCAGCAGCCAAGAATGGACAGGGGGATATGGCTACACCTTC.

The V call is TRBV5-6, the J call TRBJ2-4, with 8 bases that match TRBD1. The V gene's germline CDR1 is SGHDT and CDR2 YYEEEE. CDR3 size: 13 residues. J lost 6 bases, V lost 2 bases, and 1 base had no gene match. CDR3 nucleotides: TGTGCCAGCAGCTTTCAGGGGGCAAACATTCAGTACTTC. This translates into CASSFQGANIQYF.

The gene calls are TRBV30 and TRBJ2-7, with 13 bases fitting TRBD2. CDR3 length: 15 residues. With V trimmed by 3 bases and J by 0 bases, 2 bases remained unmatched. Germline V CDR1 and CDR2: GTSNPN, SVGIG (reference sequence). CDR3 loop: CAWRLAGGSSYEQYF. CDR3 bases: TGTGCCTGGAGACTAGCGGGAGGGTCCTCCTACGAGCAGTACTTC.

CDR3 sequence (DNA): TGTGCCAGCAGCCAACTAGCGGGGACAGATACGCAGTATTTT. Protein product: CASSQLAGTDTQYF. The V gene is TRBV7-9, the J gene TRBJ2-3; 10 nucleotides line up with TRBD2. The CDR3 consists of 14 residues. The germline V gene has CDR1 SEHNR and CDR2 FQNEAQ (reference sequence). Unmatched junction bases numbered 2, after V lost 5 bases and J lost 3 bases. Full variable domain (missing parts from reference TRBV7-9 and TRBJ2-3): DTGVSQNPRHKITKRGQNVTFRCDPISEHNRLYWYRQTLGQGPEFLTYFQNEAQLEKSRLLSDRFSAERPKGSFSTLEIQRTEQGDSAMYLCASSQLAGTDTQYFGPGTRLTVL.

Points on this clone: The sample carries other DNA sequences with the same CDR3. The gene calls are TRBV6-2 or TRBV6-3 and TRBJ2-7; D not resolved. The ends were cut back, 0 bases at V and 7 bases at J, with 13 bases in the middle. Germline assignment: CDR1 MNHEY and CDR2 SVGEGT. The CDR3 is made up of 14 amino acids. The CDR3 sequence is CASSYSGPTGEQYF. The CDR3 bases are TGTGCCAGCAGTTACTCGGGTCCGACCGGGGAGCAGTACTTC.

A single count supports this clone. V and J are TRBV4-2 and TRBJ2-2; 9 positions match TRBD2. Germline CDR1 is LGHNA and CDR2 is YNFKEQ. The CDR3 contains 16 residues. Trimming cost V 4 bases and J 7 bases; bases outside gene matches: 10. The CDR3 sequence: CASSPRAGGPVGELFF. The CDR3 DNA reads TGTGCCAGCAGCCCTCGGGCGGGAGGGCCGGTCGGGGAGCTGTTTTTT.

The V gene is TRBV5-5, the J gene TRBJ2-7; 8 positions agree with TRBD1. Germline trimming cut 2 bases from V and 7 bases from J; bases unmatched to any gene: 11. CDR3 size: 15 residues. The germline CDR1 and CDR2 sequences are SGHKS and YYEKEE (reference sequence). The CDR3 region is CASSLRWQGAEEQYF. The CDR3 nucleotides read TGTGCCAGCAGCTTAAGGTGGCAGGGGGCGGAAGAGCAGTACTTC.

The CDR3 is CASSSPGTNEKLFF. Written as DNA, the CDR3 is TGTGCCAGCAGTTCACCAGGGACTAATGAAAAACTGTTTTTT. The V gene is TRBV6-5, the J gene TRBJ1-4, with a weak D call TRBD1 (5 bases). Trimming stripped 4 bases from V and 2 bases from J, with 8 bases between. This CDR3 region has 14 residues. Germline values: CDR1 MNHEY, CDR2 SVGAGI.

The chain combines TRBV19 with TRBJ2-5, with 7 positions matching TRBD1. The CDR3 is 13 amino acids. From germline, CDR1 is LNHDA and CDR2 SQIVND (reference sequence). The V segment lost 6 bases and the J segment 4 bases; nucleotides outside the gene matches: 5. This chain's CDR3 is CASSDRVGETQYF. The CDR3 DNA reads TGTGCCAGTAGCGACAGGGTCGGAGAGACCCAGTACTTC. Supplemented by reference TRBV19 and TRBJ2-5, the full variable domain reads DGGITQSPKYLFRKEGQNVTLSCEQNLNHDAMYWYRQDPGQGLRLIYYSQIVNDFQKGDIAEGYSVSREKKESFPLTVTSAQKNPTAFYLCASSDRVGETQYFGPGTRLLVL.

The chain joins TRBV10-2 to TRBJ2-2; tentatively, D is TRBD1 (6 bases). Germline lookup yields CDR1 WSHSY and CDR2 SAAADI. The CDR3 is 15 residues long. The V end was cut by 2 bases, the J end by 4 bases, with 11 bases between. The CDR3 DNA sequence: TGCGCCAGCAGTGAGGGACAGCTGATCACCGGGGAGCTGTTTTTT. Encoded protein: CASSEGQLITGELFF.

The V call is TRBV18, the J call TRBJ1-1; D gene unclear. V lost 5 bases and J lost 1, with 5 bases in between. Germline assignment: CDR1 KGHSH and CDR2 LQKENI. This CDR3 contains 12 residues. CDR3 loop: CASSSQNTEAFF. The CDR3 DNA sequence: TGTGCCAGCTCATCCCAGAACACTGAAGCTTTCTTT.

V and J are TRBV3-1 (or the pseudogene TRBV3-2) and TRBJ2-3, with a possible D match to TRBD2 (6 bases). This CDR3 has 15 amino acids. Germline CDR1 is LGHDT and CDR2 is YNNKEL (reference sequence). V shed 0 bases and J shed 5 bases, with 12 bases lying between them. In DNA, the CDR3 is TGTGCCAGCAGCCAAGATGGAGGGACTCGAGATACGCAGTATTTT. This translates into CASSQDGGTRDTQYF.

The chain links TRBV18 to TRBJ2-2; 9 nucleotides agree with TRBD2. J lost 1 base, V lost 5 bases, and 14 bases had no gene match. This CDR3 has 19 amino acids. Germline V gene lookup returns CDR1 KGHSH and CDR2 LQKENI. Here the CDR3 DNA reads TGTGCCAGCTCAGTACTAGGACTAGCGATATCCCGGAACACCGGGGAGCTGTTTTTT. As protein: CASSVLGLAISRNTGELFF.

The gene calls are TRBV2 and TRBJ2-7; D is ambiguous. V lost 7 bases, J lost 4 bases, and 11 bases lay in between. The CDR3 is 12 amino acids. Germline CDR1 is SNHLY and CDR2 is FYNNEI. The CDR3 nucleotides are TGTGCCAGCACCCCTAATATATACGAGCAGTACTTC. Its protein is CASTPNIYEQYF.

V gene TRBV19 combines with J gene TRBJ1-1; D remains unclear. Germline V gene sequence: CDR1 LNHDA, CDR2 SQIVND (reference sequence). The germline V and J ends were trimmed by 0 bases and 1 base, with 15 bases remaining between them. This CDR3 spans 17 amino acids. The chain's CDR3 is CASSIDGSGVGNTEAFF. The CDR3 nucleotides read TGTGCCAGTAGTATAGATGGCTCAGGCGTTGGGAACACTGAAGCTTTCTTT.

The chain has TRBV7-9 and TRBJ1-1; a possible D gene is TRBD1 (5 bases). There are 13 residues in the CDR3. Germline CDR1 reads SEHNR; CDR2 reads FQNEAQ (reference sequence). Trimming removed 6 bases from V and 2 bases from J, with 10 bases in between. CDR3 bases: TGTGCCAGCAGACGGGACTTCAACACTGAAGCTTTCTTT. It translates to CASRRDFNTEAFF.

In nucleotides, the CDR3 is TGTGCCAGCAGCCTACAAATTGCCTACAATGAGCAGTTCTTC. Protein: CASSLQIAYNEQFF. This chain uses TRBV14 with TRBJ2-1; D not certain. The V gene lost 4 bases and the J gene lost 2 bases, with 9 bases spanning the gap. Germline V gives CDR1 SGHDN, CDR2 FVKESK. The CDR3 is 14 residues long.

This clone was detected only a few times. The chain is built from TRBV7-9 and TRBJ1-2; a possible D gene is TRBD1 (6 bases). Trimming pared 2 bases from V and 4 bases from J, leaving 20 bases between. This CDR3 has 17 residues. Germline loops: CDR1 SEHNR, CDR2 FQNEAQ (reference sequence). The DNA for the CDR3 is TGTGCCAGCAGCTTATACAAGGGGGAAAGGACGGGCTATGGCTACACCTTC. Protein: CASSLYKGERTGYGYTF.

This chain connects TRBV7-2 to TRBJ1-4, with TRBD1 matching over 7 bases. The CDR3 covers 15 residues. Trimming cost V 5 bases and J 4 bases; bases outside gene matches: 7. Per germline, CDR1 SGHTA and CDR2 FQGNSA. CDR3 sequence: CASSLRTGLNEKLFF. In DNA form, the CDR3 reads TGTGCCAGCAGCCTCCGGACAGGCCTTAATGAAAAACTGTTTTTT.

The V gene is TRBV6-5, the J gene TRBJ2-3; D perhaps matches TRBD2 (6 bases). There are 15 residues in the CDR3. CDR1 and CDR2 (germline): MNHEY, SVGAGI. Trimming took 8 bases from V and 0 from J, leaving 15 bases between them. The CDR3 spells CASLIAGISTDTQYF. The CDR3 region has the DNA TGTGCCAGCCTGATCGCGGGGATTAGCACAGATACGCAGTATTTT.